One sample yielded the 20 T cell receptor beta chains listed below, sequenced in a study of response to subunit inactivated influenza vaccine (dated 2018 in TCRdb). Receptor amplification or capture employed RT-PCR. The sample was run on an Illumina HiSeq 2500. TCRdb reanalyzed the raw reads on its own, using fastp at Q25 for trimming and MiXCR for clone calling, and kept in-frame beta chains. Identical CDR3 protein sequences are pooled into one entry, listed with their most common genes and DNA. This sample lists more than 600,000 distinct CDR3 sequences; 18% were detected once. Approximately 11% of the sample comes from the top ten. Material: PBMCs from blood, obtained about 5 days after vaccination. Every receptor here comes from a man aged 50-60 years who received an inactivated influenza vaccine. Donor details come from another sample of the same person, matched by shared clones.

This clonotype was counted a few times. The rearrangement uses TRBV9 and TRBJ2-7; D remains unclear. Trimming removed 0 bases from V and 1 base from J, with 8 bases in between. Germline CDR1 SGDLS, CDR2 YYNGEE. The CDR3 runs to 14 residues. For the CDR3, the DNA is TGTGCCAGCAGCGTAGAGGATATATCCTACGAGCAGTACTTC. Protein: CASSVEDISYEQYF.

This sequence joins TRBV4-2 and TRBJ2-1; D possibly corresponds to TRBD2 (6 bases). From germline, CDR1 is LGHNA and CDR2 YNFKEQ. V lost 1 base and J 5 bases, leaving 9 bases between the germline ends. The CDR3 length is 14 residues. Here the CDR3 reads CASSQGTNNNEQFF. The CDR3 region has the DNA TGTGCCAGCAGCCAAGGGACTAATAACAATGAGCAGTTCTTC.

The chain combines TRBV20-1 with TRBJ1-2, with D perhaps TRBD1 (5 bases). The germline gives CDR1 DFQATT, CDR2 SNEGSKA (reference sequence). With 3 bases removed from V and 2 bases from J, the gap between germline ends came to 10 bases. CDR3 length: 13 amino acids. The DNA of the CDR3 is TGCAGTGCTAGGGGGGGGGAGAACTATGGCTACACCTTC. Translation: CSARGGENYGYTF.

This clonotype has only a few counts. The chain joins TRBV12-3 or TRBV12-4 to TRBJ1-5, with TRBD1 matching 7 bases. CDR3 length equals 15 residues. The J segment lost 2 bases and the V segment lost 6 bases, leaving 7 bases of the junction unmatched. The chain's CDR3 is CASSSTGARNQPQHF. CDR3 coding DNA: TGTGCCAGCAGCTCCACAGGGGCTCGCAATCAGCCCCAGCATTTT.

Only a few counts were recorded for this clonotype. The DNA of the CDR3 is TGTGCCAGCAGTTACTCGAGTCAGGGGGGTTATGGGGAGACCCAGTACTTC. Protein product: CASSYSSQGGYGETQYF. J is TRBJ2-5 and V is TRBV6-5, with D tentatively TRBD1 (7 bases). Per the germline V gene, CDR1 is MNHEY and CDR2 is SVGAGI. The V gene lost 0 bases and the J gene lost 5 bases, with 19 bases spanning the gap. This CDR3 is built from 17 residues.

This clonotype was seen a few times. The chain couples TRBV28 to TRBJ2-2, with 11 bases aligning to TRBD1. The length of the CDR3 is 16 residues. Per the germline V gene, CDR1 is MDHEN and CDR2 is SYDVKM. Losses at the gene ends were 5 bases for V and 2 bases for J; bases not matched to a gene: 4. CDR3 DNA: TGTGCCAGCAGTCCCTGGACAGGGGGCAACACCGGGGAGCTGTTTTTT. The encoded protein is CASSPWTGGNTGELFF.

This clonotype is a singleton in its sample. This chain connects TRBV24-1 to TRBJ2-1, with 8 bases identical to TRBD1. In germline, CDR1 is KGHDR, CDR2 SFDVKD. The CDR3 runs to 18 residues. Trimming took 2 bases from V and 12 from J; bases not matched to a gene: 20. CDR3 in DNA: TGTGCCACCAGTGATTCTTCAGGGGGCGTCATGTTTTCACCAACGCAGTTCTTC. It translates to CATSDSSGGVMFSPTQFF.

This chain uses TRBV10-3 with TRBJ1-2, with TRBD1 matching over 7 bases. Trimming took 0 bases from V and 3 from J; bases not matched to a gene: 4. Germline lookup yields CDR1 ENHRY and CDR2 SYGVKD. The CDR3 has 15 amino acids. The CDR3 DNA sequence: TGTGCCATCAGTGAGTCGCGGACAGGCGACTATGGCTACACCTTC. Translated: CAISESRTGDYGYTF.

The chain links TRBV25-1 to TRBJ2-3; possibly TRBD2 for D (7 bases). V lost 2 bases and J lost 2, with 11 bases in between. This CDR3 has 15 amino acids. CDR1 is MGHDK, CDR2 SYGVNS, per germline. CDR3: CASSEGGAFTDTQYF. CDR3 in DNA: TGTGCCAGCAGTGAAGGGGGGGCGTTCACAGATACGCAGTATTTT.

This clonotype was observed a handful of times. The V call is TRBV10-1, the J call TRBJ2-1; 9 bases match TRBD2. The CDR3 is made up of 16 amino acids. Germline V gene lookup returns CDR1 WNHNN and CDR2 SYGVQD (reference sequence). Trimming at V came to 10 bases and at J to 0 bases, leaving 10 bases not matched to a gene. The CDR3 DNA reads as TGCGCCACCTCGAGCGGGGGGCTGTCCTCCTACAATGAGCAGTTCTTC. This translates into CATSSGGLSSYNEQFF.

The rearrangement uses TRBV2 and TRBJ1-5; D remains unclear. The CDR3 totals 13 residues. Trimming left V 7 bases short and J 1 base short, with 8 bases between. Germline CDR1 reads SNHLY; CDR2 reads FYNNEI. The CDR3 sequence: CASNRESNQPQHF. For the CDR3, the DNA is TGTGCCAGCAATCGGGAAAGCAATCAGCCCCAGCATTTT.

This clonotype was picked up a small number of times. The V call is TRBV7-2, the J call TRBJ2-3, with D perhaps matching TRBD2 (5 bases). V lost 5 bases and J lost 2, with 14 bases in between. The CDR3 sequence is 15 residues long. Germline V gene sequence: CDR1 SGHTA, CDR2 FQGNSA. The chain's CDR3 is CASSRTLEHTDTQYF. The CDR3 bases are TGTGCCAGCAGCCGGACTTTGGAGCACACAGATACGCAGTATTTT. The full variable domain, completed using reference TRBV7-2 and TRBJ2-3, is GAGVSQSPSNKVTEKGKDVELRCDPISGHTALYWYRQSLGQGLEFLIYFQGNSAPDKSGLPSDRFSAERTGGSVSTLTIQRTQQEDSAVYLCASSRTLEHTDTQYFGPGTRLTVL.

V and J are TRBV6-2 or TRBV6-3 and TRBJ2-3; 8 bases match TRBD2. The CDR3 consists of 15 residues. Germline values: CDR1 MNHEY, CDR2 SVGEGT. V was clipped by 7 bases and J by 6 bases; unmatched bases: 12. Here the CDR3 reads CASNGLAASRDTQYF. CDR3 nucleotides: TGTGCCAGCAACGGACTAGCAGCCTCTCGGGATACGCAGTATTTT.

This clonotype was seen only a few times. V usage is TRBV7-8 and J usage is TRBJ2-6; D is possibly TRBD2 (7 bases). Germline lookup yields CDR1 SGHVS and CDR2 FQNEAQ. V gave up 4 bases and J gave up 5 bases, with 24 bases separating them. The CDR3 extends over 19 amino acids. This CDR3 is CASSWDGGQGSSWANVLTF. The DNA of the CDR3 is TGTGCCAGCAGCTGGGACGGGGGGCAGGGGTCTTCGTGGGCCAACGTCCTGACTTTC.

This clonotype was detected only a few times. V gene TRBV4-2 combines with J gene TRBJ2-3, with D unclear. Looked up from germline, CDR1 is LGHNA and CDR2 is YNFKEQ. V was pared by 0 bases and J by 2 bases, with 9 bases between. There are 15 residues in the CDR3. The CDR3: CASSQEWVLTDTQYF. In DNA form, the CDR3 reads TGTGCCAGCAGCCAAGAGTGGGTCCTCACAGATACGCAGTATTTT.

This clonotype was found many times. The chain combines TRBV7-9 with TRBJ1-2; the D gene is possibly TRBD1 (6 bases). Trimming shortened V by 5 bases and J by 3 bases, and 16 bases separated the two germline ends. CDR3 length: 15 amino acids. Looked up from germline, CDR1 is SEHNR and CDR2 is FQNEAQ (reference sequence). The CDR3 DNA follows: TGTGCCAGCAGCGGCTCTTGGGGGCCCGACTATGGCTACACCTTC. The encoded protein is CASSGSWGPDYGYTF.

This clonotype was counted many times. This chain connects TRBV7-2 to TRBJ2-7; 11 bases align to TRBD2. CDR3 length equals 16 residues. Trimming took 1 base from V and 4 from J; bases not matched to a gene: 6. CDR1 is SGHTA and CDR2 is FQGNSA in the germline V gene. The CDR3 loop is CASSLGTSGRLYEQYF. As DNA, the CDR3 is TGTGCCAGCAGCTTAGGTACTAGCGGGAGATTATACGAGCAGTACTTC. The whole variable domain, filled in from reference TRBV7-2 and TRBJ2-7, reads GAGVSQSPSNKVTEKGKDVELRCDPISGHTALYWYRQSLGQGLEFLIYFQGNSAPDKSGLPSDRFSAERTGGSVSTLTIQRTQQEDSAVYLCASSLGTSGRLYEQYFGPGTRLTVT.

This clonotype was detected only a few times. The V gene is TRBV15, the J gene TRBJ1-4; TRBD1 aligns across 10 bases. The CDR3 is 15 amino acids. Germline V gives CDR1 LNHNV, CDR2 YYDKDF (reference sequence). V lost 3 bases, J lost 4 bases, and 2 bases stayed unmatched. CDR3 coding DNA: TGTGCCACCAGCAGTCGGACAGGGGGTAATGAAAAACTGTTTTTT. This translates into CATSSRTGGNEKLFF.

This clonotype has a handful of counts. V gene TRBV6-1 combines with J gene TRBJ2-3, with TRBD2 identical over 11 bases. Per the germline V gene, CDR1 is MNHNS and CDR2 is SASEGT. CDR3 length: 15 residues. V dropped 9 bases and J dropped 5; count of bases not matched to a gene: 10. The CDR3 bases are TGTGCCAGTAGAAATAGCGGGAGGGCCTTAGATACGCAGTATTTT. As protein: CASRNSGRALDTQYF.

J is TRBJ2-1 and V is TRBV5-6; D is unresolved. The V gene's germline CDR1 is SGHDT and CDR2 YYEEEE. CDR3 length equals 16 residues. Between the trimmed V and J ends, which lost 4 bases and 0 bases, there was a span of 14 bases. CDR3 loop: CASSPFLTSSYNEQFF. CDR3 in DNA: TGTGCCAGCAGCCCGTTCTTAACCAGCTCCTACAATGAGCAGTTCTTC. Combining the CDR3 with reference TRBV5-6 and TRBJ2-1 gives the whole variable domain DAGVTQSPTHLIKTRGQQVTLRCSPKSGHDTVSWYQQALGQGPQFIFQYYEEEERQRGNFPDRFSGHQFPNYSSELNVNALLLGDSALYLCASSPFLTSSYNEQFFGPGTRLTVL.